This entry lists 18 T cell receptor beta chains sequenced from one sample in a study of blood T cell repertoires in COVID-19 (dated by TCRdb to the early 2020s). The method behind the library was the immunoSEQ multiplex PCR assay. TCRdb re-hosts the immuneACCESS table, in-frame sequences only. Its copies lack some clones; in the studies checked, an unresolved V gene accounts for under half of them, and the cause for the rest is not known. This sample comprises fewer than 300,000 clones, around 88% of them detected only once. Together, the top ten hold 1% to 1.5% of the sample. The sample taken for sequencing was PBMCs or T cells enriched from blood (not recorded which). Receptors were obtained from a woman aged 40 to 50 with acute COVID-19.

V gene TRBV7-9 combines with J gene TRBJ2-1, with D possibly being TRBD1 (5 bases). Germline lookup yields CDR1 SEHNR and CDR2 FQNEAQ (reference sequence). The CDR3 totals 12 residues. With 6 bases removed from V and 6 bases from J, the gap between germline ends came to 9 bases. The CDR3 protein is CASRDDSNEQFF. In DNA form, the CDR3 reads TGTGCCAGCAGGGACGACAGCAATGAGCAGTTCTTC.

The chain combines TRBV6-1 with TRBJ2-1; D perhaps matches TRBD2 (5 bases). The V end lost 3 bases, the J end lost 10 bases, and 16 bases lay between the germline ends. The V gene's germline CDR1 is MNHNS and CDR2 SASEGT. The CDR3 runs to 14 residues. CDR3: CASSDTPTSGEQFF. DNA of the CDR3: TGTGCCAGCAGTGACACCCCTACCAGCGGCGAGCAGTTCTTC.

J is TRBJ1-4 and V is TRBV2; 7 bases line up with TRBD1. The junction had 7 bases not matched to a gene; V was cut back by 10 bases and J by 2 bases. The germline gives CDR1 SNHLY, CDR2 FYNNEI. There are 14 residues in the CDR3. CDR3 loop: CAIKTGVTNEKLFF. CDR3 DNA: TGTGCCATAAAAACAGGGGTGACTAATGAAAAACTGTTTTTT.

The chain links TRBV28 to TRBJ1-5; a possible D gene is TRBD1 (6 bases). The CDR3 runs to 12 residues. Germline V gene lookup returns CDR1 MDHEN and CDR2 SYDVKM. Trimming removed 5 bases at V and 7 bases at J, with 9 bases between. The CDR3: CASSGGGQPQHF. In nucleotides, the CDR3 is TGTGCCAGCAGTGGGGGGGGCCAGCCCCAGCATTTT.

V is TRBV5-1 and J is TRBJ1-5; D might be TRBD1 (6 bases). The CDR3 has 15 residues. V lost 4 bases and J 0 bases, leaving 11 bases between the germline ends. Germline-derived CDR1 and CDR2 are SGHRS and YFSETQ. CDR3 bases: TGCGCCAGCAGCCCCGGGACACCTAGCAATCAGCCCCAGCATTTT. As protein: CASSPGTPSNQPQHF.

V and J are TRBV7-3 and TRBJ2-6, with D tentatively TRBD1 (5 bases). Germline V lookup: CDR1 SGHTA, CDR2 FQGTGA. The CDR3 length is 16 residues. V dropped 5 bases and J dropped 0 bases, with 11 bases sitting between them. CDR3 sequence: CASSPTASSGANVLTF. CDR3 nucleotides: TGTGCCAGCAGCCCGACAGCAAGCTCTGGGGCCAACGTCCTGACTTTC.

This chain links TRBV6-1 with TRBJ1-3, with TRBD1 matching over 8 bases. The J segment lost 4 bases and the V segment lost 0 bases, leaving 11 bases of the junction unmatched. CDR3 length: 18 residues. Germline V gives CDR1 MNHNS, CDR2 SASEGT. As DNA, the CDR3 is TGTGCCAGCAGTGAAGCCTGGACAGGGAGCGTGGGGGGAAACACCATATATTTT. It is translated as CASSEAWTGSVGGNTIYF.

The chain has TRBV20-1 and TRBJ2-1; possible D gene TRBD1, 5 bases. This CDR3 contains 11 residues. Looked up from germline, CDR1 is DFQATT and CDR2 is SNEGSKA (reference sequence). Trimming left V 5 bases short and J 7 bases short, with 9 bases between. For the CDR3, the DNA is TGCAGTGCTTCCAAGGGGAATGAGCAGTTCTTC. Its protein product is CSASKGNEQFF.

The chain employs TRBV6-5 and TRBJ1-1, with TRBD1 identical over 8 bases. The J segment lost 3 bases and the V segment lost 6 bases, leaving 6 bases of the junction unmatched. The germline gives CDR1 MNHEY, CDR2 SVGAGI. The CDR3 is 14 amino acids. CDR3: CASRYRTGYTEAFF. CDR3 in DNA: TGTGCCAGCAGGTATCGGACAGGGTACACTGAAGCTTTCTTT.

A word on this clone: At the DNA level, this CDR3 is encoded by other sequences in the same sample as well. The gene calls are TRBV18 and TRBJ1-5; possibly TRBD1 for D (5 bases). There are 12 residues in the CDR3. The germline gives CDR1 KGHSH, CDR2 LQKENI. V lost 3 bases and J 8 bases, leaving 8 bases between the germline ends. The chain's CDR3 is CASSPRGEPQHF. The CDR3 DNA follows: TGTGCCAGCTCACCCCGGGGGGAGCCCCAGCATTTT. The variable domain in full, with the rest retrieved from reference TRBV18 and TRBJ1-5, is NAGVMQNPRHLVRRRGQEARLRCSPMKGHSHVYWYRQLPEEGLKFMVYLQKENIIDESGMPKERFSAEFPKEGPSILRIQQVVRGDSAAYFCASSPRGEPQHFGDGTRLSIL.

The rearrangement joins TRBV7-2 to TRBJ2-1; 9 bases fit TRBD1. The length of the CDR3 is 15 residues. Germline V lookup: CDR1 SGHTA, CDR2 FQGNSA. V was pared by 6 bases and J by 7 bases, with 10 bases of the junction left unmatched. The CDR3 spells CASRDAGQGFNEQFF. CDR3 DNA sequence: TGTGCCAGCAGAGACGCGGGACAGGGATTTAATGAGCAGTTCTTC.

V gene TRBV7-9 combines with J gene TRBJ1-1; maybe TRBD1 (6 bases). The CDR3 is 15 amino acids. From germline, CDR1 is SEHNR and CDR2 FQNEAQ (reference sequence). The ends were cut back, 5 bases at V and 0 bases at J, with 13 bases in the middle. The CDR3 DNA reads as TGTGCCAGCAGCCCTTGGGACATGGTGAACACTGAAGCTTTCTTT. Its translation: CASSPWDMVNTEAFF.

V and J are TRBV19 and TRBJ2-5, with 8 bases identical to TRBD1. Germline V gene data show CDR1 as LNHDA and CDR2 as SQIVND (reference sequence). The CDR3 has 16 amino acids. Germline trimming cut 3 bases from V and 4 bases from J; bases unmatched to any gene: 10. The CDR3 protein is CASSIPGGAGGETQYF. CDR3 nucleotides: TGTGCCAGTAGTATCCCAGGGGGCGCAGGAGGAGAGACCCAGTACTTC.

Comments on this clone: The germline gene is not matched at one end of the junction; a read error may be the cause. V and J are TRBV7-7 and TRBJ2-1, with 13 bases that match TRBD2. Germline V gives CDR1 SSHAT, CDR2 FNYEAQ (reference sequence). The CDR3 runs to 15 residues. CDR3 in amino acids: CASSLGLAGDNEQFF. The DNA for the CDR3 is TGTGCTAGCAGCTTAGGACTAGCGGGAGACAATGAGCAGTTCTTC.

CDR3 loop: CASSLLQGDGYTF. The CDR3 nucleotides read TGTGCCAGCAGTCTACTACAGGGGGATGGCTACACCTTC. The V call is TRBV28, the J call TRBJ1-2; 8 nucleotides align to TRBD1. V shed 5 bases and J 6 bases; nucleotides not matched to a gene: 5. This CDR3 spans 13 amino acids. The germline V gene has CDR1 MDHEN and CDR2 SYDVKM.

This chain joins TRBV5-1 and TRBJ1-5, with 7 bases that match TRBD1. CDR1 SGHRS and CDR2 YFSETQ come from the germline V gene. This CDR3 is 16 amino acids long. V was pared by 4 bases and J by 6 bases, with 13 bases of the junction left unmatched. The CDR3 protein is CASSPGPGGRSQPQHF. The CDR3 coding sequence is TGCGCCAGCAGCCCGGGCCCAGGGGGACGCAGTCAGCCCCAGCATTTT.

The genes are TRBV10-2 and TRBJ1-1, with 12 bases fitting TRBD1. The J segment lost 8 bases and the V segment lost 2 bases, leaving 6 bases of the junction unmatched. This CDR3 has 15 residues. CDR1 WSHSY and CDR2 SAAADI come from the germline V gene. The CDR3 here is CASSEPGTGGEEAFF. The CDR3 DNA is TGCGCCAGCAGTGAGCCCGGGACAGGGGGCGAGGAAGCTTTCTTT.

This chain uses TRBV27 with TRBJ2-1; 11 bases line up with TRBD2. J lost 4 bases, V lost 2 bases, and 7 bases had no gene match. Germline V gene sequence: CDR1 MNHEY, CDR2 SMNVEV (reference sequence). CDR3 length: 17 residues. DNA of the CDR3: TGTGCCAGCAGTTTAAATGAGGGACTAGCGGCTTACAATGAGCAGTTCTTC. Protein product: CASSLNEGLAAYNEQFF.